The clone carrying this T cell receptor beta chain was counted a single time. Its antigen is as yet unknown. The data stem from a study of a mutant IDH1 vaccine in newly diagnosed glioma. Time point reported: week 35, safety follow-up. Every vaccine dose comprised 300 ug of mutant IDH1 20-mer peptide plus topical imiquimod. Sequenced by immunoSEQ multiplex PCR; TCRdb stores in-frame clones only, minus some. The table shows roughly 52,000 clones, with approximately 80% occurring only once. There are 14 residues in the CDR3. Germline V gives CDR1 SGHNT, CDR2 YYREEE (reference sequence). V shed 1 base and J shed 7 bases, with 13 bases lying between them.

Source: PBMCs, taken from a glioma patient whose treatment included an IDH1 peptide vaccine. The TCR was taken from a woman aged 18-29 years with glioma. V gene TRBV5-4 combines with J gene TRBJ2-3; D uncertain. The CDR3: CASSLHVVGYTQYF. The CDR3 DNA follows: TGTGCCAGCAGCTTGCATGTGGTCGGATATACGCAGTATTTT. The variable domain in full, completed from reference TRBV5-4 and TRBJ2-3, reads ETGVTQSPTHLIKTRGQQVTLRCSSQSGHNTVSWYQQALGQGPQFIFQYYREEENGRGNFPPRFSGLQFPNYSSELNVNALELDDSALYLCASSLHVVGYTQYFGPGTRLTVL.